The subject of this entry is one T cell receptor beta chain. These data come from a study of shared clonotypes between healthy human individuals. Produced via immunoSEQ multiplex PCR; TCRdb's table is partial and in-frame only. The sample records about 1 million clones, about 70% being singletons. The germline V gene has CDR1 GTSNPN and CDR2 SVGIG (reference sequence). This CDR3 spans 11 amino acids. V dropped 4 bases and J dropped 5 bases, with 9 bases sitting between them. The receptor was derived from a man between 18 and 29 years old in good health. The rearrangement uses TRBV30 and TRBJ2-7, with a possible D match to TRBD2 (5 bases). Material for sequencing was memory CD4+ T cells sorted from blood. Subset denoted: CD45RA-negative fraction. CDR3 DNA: TGTGCCTGGACTAGCAGCCACGAGCAGTACTTC. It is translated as CAWTSSHEQYF.